The 9 T cell receptor beta chains presented below share a single source sample, sequenced in a study of CD8 T cells in ankylosing spondylitis. Their antigens are not known. TCRdb itself ran the 5' RACE reads through MiXCR, one entry per CDR3 protein. The data contain approximately 500,000 distinct CDR3 sequences, about 13% of them singletons. Study observations and caveats: About 8 highly homologous variants made up a TCR beta motif, and this motif appeared characteristic of ankylosing spondylitis blood.

Source material: blood, either unsorted or a sorted T cell fraction (not recorded which). Source of these receptors: a male donor with ankylosing spondylitis.

The J gene is TRBJ1-1, the V gene TRBV20-1, with D unclear. There are 13 residues in the CDR3. Germline CDR1 is DFQATT and CDR2 is SNEGSKA (reference sequence). The CDR3 nucleotides read TGCAGCCATAACGGGCGGTCCAACACTGAAGCTTTCTTT. This translates into CSHNGRSNTEAFF.

The chain joins TRBV10-3 to TRBJ2-1; 9 nucleotides match TRBD2. J was trimmed by 7 bases and V by 2 bases; bases with no gene match: 0. This CDR3 contains 13 residues. From germline, CDR1 is ENHRY and CDR2 SYGVKD. CDR3 residues: CAISEGLANEQFF. In DNA form, the CDR3 reads TGTGCCATCAGTGAGGGACTAGCGAATGAGCAGTTCTTC.

There are many counts of this clonotype. V usage is TRBV27 and J usage is TRBJ2-1, with TRBD2 identical over 7 bases. CDR1 is MNHEY, CDR2 SMNVEV, per germline (reference sequence). J lost 3 bases, V lost 4 bases, and 6 bases had no gene match. The CDR3 contains 15 residues. The chain's CDR3 is CASSWDYQNYNEQFF. The DNA of the CDR3 is TGTGCCAGCAGTTGGGACTATCAGAACTACAATGAGCAGTTCTTC.

Many counts were recorded for this clonotype. The chain links TRBV19 to TRBJ2-7; 12 nucleotides match TRBD2. The ends lost 7 bases at V and 6 bases at J; junction bases unmatched: 4. Germline V CDR1 and CDR2: LNHDA, SQIVND (reference sequence). CDR3 size: 13 residues. The chain's CDR3 is CASNLLAGGEQYV. The CDR3 region has the DNA TGTGCCAGTAACTTACTAGCGGGAGGCGAGCAGTACGTC.

The count of this clonotype is one. This chain links TRBV10-1 with TRBJ2-5; D is ambiguous. The germline gives CDR1 WNHNN, CDR2 SYGVQD (reference sequence). Deletions cut 4 bases from V and 5 bases from J, with 8 bases between. The CDR3 consists of 12 residues. The CDR3 DNA reads TGCGCCAGCAGTGGAAGGGCCGAGACCCAGTACTTC. Its translation: CASSGRAETQYF.

This clonotype was observed a few times. The V and J genes are TRBV6-1 and TRBJ1-4; TRBD1 might be the D (6 bases). Germline V gene lookup returns CDR1 MNHNS and CDR2 SASEGT. CDR3 length equals 13 residues. Trimming left V 3 bases short and J 11 bases short, with 13 bases between. The CDR3 region has the DNA TGTGCCAGCAGTGAGGGGACAATCGGGAAACTGTTTTTT. Translated: CASSEGTIGKLFF.

This clonotype was counted only a few times. The chain is built from TRBV7-9 and TRBJ2-3, with D tentatively TRBD1 or TRBD2 (6 bases each). V gave up 5 bases and J gave up 0 bases, with 15 bases separating them. The CDR3 runs to 16 residues. Per germline, CDR1 SEHNR and CDR2 FQNEAQ (reference sequence). This CDR3 reads CASSGGGLSSTDTQYF. The CDR3, as DNA: TGTGCCAGCAGCGGAGGGGGGCTCTCTAGCACAGATACGCAGTATTTT.

This clonotype has at least ten counts. The rearrangement links TRBV7-2 to TRBJ1-6; no firm D call. Germline V CDR1 and CDR2: SGHTA, FQGNSA. The CDR3 runs to 12 residues. V was clipped by 6 bases and J by 13 bases, with 13 bases between them. The CDR3 DNA reads as TGTGCCAGCAGAACCACCATGGGGCCCCTCCACTTT. It translates to CASRTTMGPLHF.

This clonotype has more than one count but fewer than ten. The genes are TRBV20-1 and TRBJ2-1; 7 bases match TRBD2. CDR1 and CDR2 from the germline V gene are DFQATT and SNEGSKA (reference sequence). The CDR3 consists of 17 residues. The V and J ends lost 0 bases and 4 bases, in that order; junction bases with no gene match: 12. The CDR3 loop is CSARDRAGRLIYNEQFF. The CDR3 DNA is TGCAGTGCTAGAGATAGAGCCGGGAGGCTTATATACAATGAGCAGTTCTTC.